A single sample gave rise to the 28 T cell receptor beta chains below, sequenced in a study of CD8+ T cells in alopecia areata. Extracted RNA was reverse transcribed into cDNA, the sequencing template. The table came from immunoSEQ multiplex PCR; TCRdb's copy has only in-frame clones and leaves some out. Altogether fewer than 150,000 clones are present, roughly 82% being singletons, with the ten largest covering just under 25%. Treatment: oral pan-JAK inhibitor, 5-10 mg twice daily. Here the sequenced sample was CD8+ T cells sorted from blood, taken at week 4, from a patient treated with tofacitinib. The origin of the receptors is a human donor with alopecia areata.

This clone was counted once. The chain couples TRBV13 to TRBJ2-3, with 7 bases that match TRBD2. J gave up 4 bases and V 3 bases, and 10 bases lay outside the gene matches. Germline CDR1 and CDR2: PRHDT and FYEKMQ (reference sequence). This CDR3 is 16 amino acids long. The CDR3 DNA is TGTGCCAGCAGCTTCGGGCAGCGGGGTAGGGCAGATACGCAGTATTTT. The encoded protein is CASSFGQRGRADTQYF.

CDR3 bases: TGCGCCAGCAGCCAACTACTGGACAGCCGTAGGGAGACCCAGTACTTC. Translation gives CASSQLLDSRRETQYF. V and J are TRBV4-1 and TRBJ2-5; D may be TRBD1 (6 bases). V lost 2 bases and J lost 5, with 18 bases in between. In germline, CDR1 is MGHRA, CDR2 YSYEKL. CDR3 size: 16 residues.

The V gene is TRBV6-6, the J gene TRBJ2-1, with D unresolved. V lost 8 bases and J 9 bases, leaving 5 bases between the germline ends. There are 9 residues in the CDR3. CDR1 and CDR2 from the germline V gene are MNHNY and SVGAGI (reference sequence). CDR3 region: CASEPEQFF. CDR3 nucleotide sequence: TGTGCCAGCGAGCCTGAGCAGTTCTTC.

This clone was detected only a few times. This chain uses TRBV11-2 with TRBJ1-1; perhaps TRBD1 as D (6 bases). The germline V and J ends were trimmed by 0 bases and 4 bases, with 9 bases remaining between them. The length of the CDR3 is 14 residues. Germline assignment: CDR1 SGHAT and CDR2 FQNNGV. The CDR3 bases are TGTGCCAGCAGCTTAGAAGGGGGACTCACTGAAGCTTTCTTT. Protein sequence: CASSLEGGLTEAFF.

The chain employs TRBV9 and TRBJ2-1; D unclear. The CDR3 covers 13 residues. Germline loops: CDR1 SGDLS, CDR2 YYNGEE. V lost 0 bases and J 5 bases, leaving 6 bases between the germline ends. DNA for the CDR3: TGTGCCAGCAGCGTAGCTTGGAACAATGAGCAGTTCTTC. Its translation: CASSVAWNNEQFF.

J is TRBJ1-1 and V is TRBV4-1; TRBD1 matches 8 bases. The germline CDR1 and CDR2 sequences are MGHRA and YSYEKL. This CDR3 contains 16 residues. V shed 3 bases, J shed 0 bases, and the junction held 6 bases outside the gene matches. CDR3 sequence: CASSHLTGDLNTEAFF. The CDR3 DNA is TGCGCCAGCAGCCATCTGACAGGGGACCTGAACACTGAAGCTTTCTTT.

V usage is TRBV4-1 and J usage is TRBJ2-6; D tentatively reads TRBD1 or TRBD2 (5 bases each). This CDR3 contains 16 residues. Per the germline V gene, CDR1 is MGHRA and CDR2 is YSYEKL. V was trimmed by 2 bases and J by 12 bases, leaving 20 bases between them. The CDR3 DNA sequence: TGCGCCAGCAGCCAAACCTTATCCGGGACCCCCGGCGTCCTGACTTTC. It translates to CASSQTLSGTPGVLTF.

J is TRBJ2-7 and V is TRBV29-1, with D possibly TRBD1 on 6 matching bases. There are 13 residues in the CDR3. Germline V gene data show CDR1 as SQVTM and CDR2 as ANQGSEA. V was trimmed by 4 bases and J by 4 bases, leaving 14 bases between them. The CDR3 here is CSVGAGEKYEQYF. Written as DNA, the CDR3 is TGCAGCGTTGGGGCAGGGGAGAAGTACGAGCAGTACTTC.

The CDR3 reads CASLGTSGERADTQYF. The CDR3 bases are TGTGCCAGCCTAGGTACTAGCGGGGAGCGGGCAGATACGCAGTATTTT. The chain has TRBV2 and TRBJ2-3, with 10 bases lining up with TRBD2. Germline CDR1 reads SNHLY; CDR2 reads FYNNEI. The trim removed 8 bases at V and 4 bases at J, leaving 12 bases unmatched. The CDR3 is 16 residues long.

The chain uses TRBV13 and TRBJ2-3; 7 bases align to TRBD2. The germline CDR1 and CDR2 sequences are PRHDT and FYEKMQ (reference sequence). The CDR3 runs to 14 residues. With 5 bases clipped from V and 1 base from J, the junction kept 3 bases outside the gene matches. The CDR3 is CASSPRGGTDTQYF. Written as DNA, the CDR3 is TGTGCCAGCAGCCCCCGGGGGGGCACAGATACGCAGTATTTT. Supplemented by reference TRBV13 and TRBJ2-3, the full variable domain reads AAGVIQSPRHLIKEKRETATLKCYPIPRHDTVYWYQQGPGQDPQFLISFYEKMQSDKGSIPDRFSAQQFSDYHSELNMSSLELGDSALYFCASSPRGGTDTQYFGPGTRLTVL.

The chain is built from TRBV30 and TRBJ2-1; the match to TRBD2 covers 8 bases. Germline CDR1 is GTSNPN and CDR2 is SVGIG (reference sequence). The CDR3 spans 13 residues. V lost 4 bases and J lost 7; bases outside the gene matches: 6. The CDR3 bases are TGTGCCTGGAAATCCGGGACTAGTAATGAGCAGTTCTTC. Encoded protein: CAWKSGTSNEQFF. Variable domain in full (rest from reference TRBV30 and TRBJ2-1): SQTIHQWPATLVQPVGSPLSLECTVEGTSNPNLYWYRQAAGRGLQLLFYSVGIGQISSEVPQNLSASRPQDRQFILSSKKLLLSDSGFYLCAWKSGTSNEQFFGPGTRLTVL.

This chain uses TRBV13 with TRBJ1-2; possible D gene TRBD1, 5 bases. The ends were cut back, 4 bases at V and 4 bases at J, with 13 bases in the middle. This CDR3 contains 14 residues. The V gene's germline CDR1 is PRHDT and CDR2 FYEKMQ (reference sequence). CDR3 coding DNA: TGTGCCAGCAGCTCCTCTCGGGGCGGCTATGGCTACACCTTC. Protein: CASSSSRGGYGYTF.

V is TRBV27 and J is TRBJ2-5, with 7 bases matching TRBD1. Germline lookup yields CDR1 MNHEY and CDR2 SMNVEV (reference sequence). The CDR3 extends over 15 amino acids. The J segment lost 5 bases and the V segment lost 6 bases, leaving 12 bases of the junction unmatched. The CDR3 region is CASSLLQGLGETQYF. The CDR3 coding sequence is TGTGCCAGCAGCCTACTACAGGGGTTAGGCGAGACCCAGTACTTC.

The rearrangement links TRBV27 to TRBJ2-3; D not resolved. Germline V lookup: CDR1 MNHEY, CDR2 SMNVEV (reference sequence). V was shortened by 6 bases and J by 3 bases, with 7 bases between the two germline ends. The CDR3 extends over 12 amino acids. CDR3 sequence: CASSASTDTQYF. CDR3 nucleotides: TGTGCCAGCAGCGCCTCAACAGATACGCAGTATTTT.

J is TRBJ2-7 and V is TRBV27, with D maybe TRBD2 (6 bases). The V gene lost 6 bases and the J gene lost 3 bases, with 12 bases spanning the gap. This CDR3 comprises 13 residues. Germline CDR1 reads MNHEY; CDR2 reads SMNVEV (reference sequence). CDR3 loop: CASRHSGDYEQYF. CDR3 nucleotides: TGTGCCAGCAGGCACTCGGGGGACTACGAGCAGTACTTC.

For the CDR3, the DNA is TGTGCCAGCAGGTTGGGGACCACTGAAGCTTTCTTT. It specifies CASRLGTTEAFF. The chain carries TRBV27 and TRBJ1-1; the D gene is possibly TRBD1 (5 bases). This CDR3 is 12 amino acids long. Germline assignment: CDR1 MNHEY and CDR2 SMNVEV (reference sequence). Between the trimmed V and J ends, which lost 6 bases and 4 bases, there was a span of 9 bases.

The genes are TRBV7-2 and TRBJ2-7, with 9 positions matching TRBD1. Germline-derived CDR1 and CDR2 are SGHTA and FQGNSA. This CDR3 spans 16 amino acids. V lost 0 bases and J lost 3; bases outside the gene matches: 6. The CDR3 here is CASSLAGSDRGYEQYF. The CDR3 DNA is TGTGCCAGCAGCTTAGCCGGATCGGACAGGGGCTACGAGCAGTACTTC.

Concerning this clone: The same CDR3 arises from other DNA sequences in this sample as well. The rearrangement links TRBV7-3 to TRBJ2-7, with 7 bases aligning to TRBD1. The ends lost 3 bases at V and 4 bases at J; junction bases unmatched: 3. The CDR3 sequence is 13 residues long. Germline V gene lookup returns CDR1 SGHTA and CDR2 FQGTGA. The CDR3, as DNA: TGTGCCAGCAGCTTGGGACAGAATTACGAGCAGTACTTC. It codes for CASSLGQNYEQYF.

This clone was found once. The genes are TRBV6-5 and TRBJ2-1; 7 bases align to TRBD2. CDR1 and CDR2 from the germline V gene are MNHEY and SVGAGI. V lost 5 bases, J lost 7 bases, and 5 bases stayed unmatched. This CDR3 has 13 amino acids. CDR3 region: CASSPPGGNEQFF. DNA of the CDR3: TGTGCCAGCAGTCCCCCCGGGGGGAATGAGCAGTTCTTC.

This clone is a singleton in its sample. This chain connects TRBV2 to TRBJ2-5; tentative D call: TRBD2 (6 bases). Trimming left V 3 bases short and J 2 bases short, with 13 bases between. The CDR3 consists of 15 residues. The germline gives CDR1 SNHLY, CDR2 FYNNEI. The CDR3 loop is CASSDPGEEQETQYF. The CDR3 region has the DNA TGTGCCAGCAGTGACCCGGGGGAGGAACAAGAGACCCAGTACTTC. Based on the CDR3 plus reference TRBV2 and TRBJ2-5, the full variable domain is EPEVTQTPSHQVTQMGQEVILRCVPISNHLYFYWYRQILGQKVEFLVSFYNNEISEKSEIFDDQFSVERPDGSNFTLKIRSTKLEDSAMYFCASSDPGEEQETQYFGPGTRLLVL.

The chain couples TRBV29-1 to TRBJ1-2, with 9 bases that match TRBD1. This CDR3 spans 15 amino acids. Germline V gene sequence: CDR1 SQVTM, CDR2 ANQGSEA. The J segment lost 5 bases and the V segment lost 0 bases, leaving 7 bases of the junction unmatched. The CDR3 loop reads CSVEDRGQGTYGYTF. The DNA of the CDR3 is TGCAGCGTTGAAGATCGGGGACAGGGAACTTATGGCTACACCTTC.

V gene TRBV6-5 combines with J gene TRBJ2-5, with 8 positions matching TRBD2. CDR3 length: 15 amino acids. V lost 7 bases to trimming and J lost 0 bases; unmatched junction nucleotides: 7. The germline V gene has CDR1 MNHEY and CDR2 SVGAGI. The CDR3 sequence: CASNPSGGDQETQYF. Written as DNA, the CDR3 is TGTGCCAGCAACCCCAGCGGGGGAGACCAAGAGACCCAGTACTTC.

Only a few counts were recorded for this clone. V and J are TRBV7-9 and TRBJ2-2; 14 positions agree with TRBD2. The germline CDR1 and CDR2 sequences are SEHNR and FQNEAQ (reference sequence). The CDR3 is 18 residues long. J was trimmed by 1 base and V by 6 bases; bases with no gene match: 7. The CDR3 protein is CASRLGTSGGENTGELFF. Here the CDR3 DNA reads TGTGCCAGCAGACTTGGGACTAGCGGGGGAGAGAACACCGGGGAGCTGTTTTTT.

The J gene is TRBJ2-2, the V gene TRBV7-9; possibly TRBD1 for D (6 bases). The CDR3 is 15 residues long. Trimming took 3 bases from V and 10 from J, leaving 18 bases between them. Germline V gene sequence: CDR1 SEHNR, CDR2 FQNEAQ (reference sequence). CDR3 coding DNA: TGTGCCAGCAGCTTCAGTACAGGGCCCACGAAGGAGCTGTTTTTT. It yields the protein CASSFSTGPTKELFF.

This chain connects TRBV2 to TRBJ2-7; no clear D. Trimming took 7 bases from V and 0 from J, leaving 10 bases between them. Germline V gene sequence: CDR1 SNHLY, CDR2 FYNNEI. The CDR3 loop spans 13 amino acids. In nucleotides, the CDR3 is TGTGCCAGCACCGGAGAGGTCTCCTACGAGCAGTACTTC. It yields the protein CASTGEVSYEQYF.

V gene TRBV27 combines with J gene TRBJ2-7, with D unresolved. Germline V gene data show CDR1 as MNHEY and CDR2 as SMNVEV (reference sequence). V was trimmed by 5 bases and J by 3 bases, leaving 14 bases between them. The CDR3 covers 14 residues. This CDR3 is CASSPKYGFYEQYF. The CDR3 DNA follows: TGTGCCAGCAGTCCCAAGTACGGATTCTACGAGCAGTACTTC.

CDR3 in amino acids: CASSLTETETQYF. Here the CDR3 DNA reads TGTGCCAGCAGCCTCACGGAAACAGAGACCCAGTACTTC. This chain links TRBV7-9 with TRBJ2-5; D is unresolved. V gave up 5 bases and J gave up 4 bases, with 11 bases separating them. The CDR3 extends over 13 amino acids. Germline values: CDR1 SEHNR, CDR2 FQNEAQ (reference sequence). The full variable domain, rest sourced from reference TRBV7-9 and TRBJ2-5, is DTGVSQNPRHKITKRGQNVTFRCDPISEHNRLYWYRQTLGQGPEFLTYFQNEAQLEKSRLLSDRFSAERPKGSFSTLEIQRTEQGDSAMYLCASSLTETETQYFGPGTRLLVL.

This clone was counted between two and nine times. This chain joins TRBV13 and TRBJ2-3; 7 bases map to TRBD2. The CDR3 sequence is 14 residues long. Germline assignment: CDR1 PRHDT and CDR2 FYEKMQ (reference sequence). Unmatched junction bases numbered 5, after V lost 5 bases and J lost 3 bases. The CDR3 DNA sequence: TGTGCCAGCAGCCTCTGGGGGGGAACAGATACGCAGTATTTT. It is translated as CASSLWGGTDTQYF.